What follows describes a single T cell receptor (beta chain). Repertoires were generated with immunoSEQ multiplex PCR, while TCRdb's copy carries only in-frame clones and drops some. The sample comprises about 140,000 clones, around 90% of which are singletons, and about 3% rests with the top ten. The record originates from a study of T cell responses to AZD1222 COVID-19 vaccine. This CDR3 region has 12 residues. CDR1 and CDR2 from the germline V gene are ENHRY and SYGVKD. Trimming removed 8 bases at V and 0 bases at J, with 5 bases between. The V gene is TRBV10-3, the J gene TRBJ2-4; unclear D gene. The sequence was collected from an adult in good health. The sequenced sample was peripheral blood, obtained on day 0 of AZD1222 vaccination. CDR3 DNA: TGTGCCATCGGGCTAGCCAAAAACATTCAGTACTTC. It encodes CAIGLAKNIQYF.